Shown below are 17 T cell receptor beta chains from a single sample sequenced in a study of blood T cell repertoires in COVID-19. Sequencing was performed with immunoSEQ multiplex PCR; in TCRdb, only in-frame clones are kept and a portion is missing. Here the sample spans a few hundred thousand clones, 70% to 90% being singletons. Input material: peripheral blood. These receptors were taken from a woman between 50 and 59 years old who had recovered from COVID-19.

The V call is TRBV6-5, the J call TRBJ2-5; 9 nucleotides align to TRBD1. CDR3 length equals 15 residues. Per germline, CDR1 MNHEY and CDR2 SVGAGI. V was clipped by 5 bases and J by 1 base; unmatched bases: 5. This chain's CDR3 is CASSNRDRAQETQYF. In nucleotides, the CDR3 is TGTGCCAGCAGTAACCGGGACAGGGCCCAAGAGACCCAGTACTTC.

This clone appeared a few times. The rearrangement links TRBV6-5 to TRBJ2-2, with 9 bases lining up with TRBD1. V lost 7 bases, J lost 3 bases, and 6 bases stayed unmatched. The length of the CDR3 is 15 residues. Germline V gene lookup returns CDR1 MNHEY and CDR2 SVGAGI. The CDR3 sequence is CASNPGTGYTGELFF. For the CDR3, the DNA is TGTGCCAGCAACCCCGGGACAGGGTACACCGGGGAGCTGTTTTTT.

This chain links TRBV7-3 with TRBJ1-2; TRBD1 matches 7 bases. The germline V gene encodes CDR1 SGHTA and CDR2 FQGTGA. V lost 1 base and J lost 6; bases outside the gene matches: 2. This CDR3 has 13 amino acids. The CDR3 DNA follows: TGTGCCAGCAGCTTAAGAGGGGGCGATGGCTACACCTTC. Amino acids: CASSLRGGDGYTF.

CDR3 residues: CASSQAQASVETQYF. For the CDR3, the DNA is TGCGCCAGCAGCCAAGCCCAAGCTAGCGTAGAGACCCAGTACTTC. V gene TRBV4-1 combines with J gene TRBJ2-5; perhaps TRBD2 as D (6 bases). The CDR3 consists of 15 residues. V lost 1 base and J lost 4, with 13 bases in between. Looked up from germline, CDR1 is MGHRA and CDR2 is YSYEKL.

V usage is TRBV6-6 and J usage is TRBJ2-7; no firm D call. Germline values: CDR1 MNHNY, CDR2 SVGAGI (reference sequence). V lost 4 bases to trimming and J lost 2 bases, with 15 bases between them. The CDR3 runs 15 residues. DNA for the CDR3: TGTGCCAGCAGTTCCACCACCCGAGAGGCCTACGAGCAGTACTTC. This translates into CASSSTTREAYEQYF.

The rearrangement uses TRBV9 and TRBJ1-1; D is possibly TRBD1 (5 bases). Germline loops: CDR1 SGDLS, CDR2 YYNGEE. The ends were cut back, 2 bases at V and 1 base at J, with 15 bases in the middle. The CDR3 spans 16 residues. For the CDR3, the DNA is TGTGCCAGCAGCGTGGGACTAATCTCCTCGAACACTGAAGCTTTCTTT. This gives the protein CASSVGLISSNTEAFF.

The chain uses TRBV19 and TRBJ2-3; D is uncertain. The V gene lost 6 bases and the J gene lost 2 bases, with 12 bases spanning the gap. The CDR3 has 14 amino acids. Germline V lookup: CDR1 LNHDA, CDR2 SQIVND (reference sequence). For the CDR3, the DNA is TGTGCCAGTAGACCTTGGGCCCTCACAGATACGCAGTATTTT. Translating it yields CASRPWALTDTQYF.

The chain combines TRBV28 with TRBJ1-2, with 8 bases identical to TRBD1. CDR3 length: 15 amino acids. The germline V gene has CDR1 MDHEN and CDR2 SYDVKM. V lost 1 base and J lost 8; bases outside the gene matches: 9. In DNA form, the CDR3 reads TGTGCCAGCAGTTTATTCTCCGGACAGGGACGCGGCTACACCTTC. It is translated as CASSLFSGQGRGYTF.

This clone was observed a single time. The chain carries TRBV10-3 and TRBJ1-4, with D possibly TRBD1 on 6 matching bases. Germline values: CDR1 ENHRY, CDR2 SYGVKD. The CDR3 runs 14 residues. Trimming left V 3 bases short and J 8 bases short, with 13 bases between. The CDR3 DNA reads as TGTGCCATCAGTGAAAGACAGGAGCGGGAAAAACTGTTTTTT. It translates to CAISERQEREKLFF.

The chain recombines TRBV28 with TRBJ1-1; the D gene is possibly TRBD1 (6 bases). Trimming took off 6 bases at V and 3 bases at J, with 11 bases between the two ends. The length of the CDR3 is 13 residues. CDR1 and CDR2 from the germline V gene are MDHEN and SYDVKM. The CDR3 DNA follows: TGTGCCAGCAGGAGAGGGGGATACACTGAAGCTTTCTTT. As protein: CASRRGGYTEAFF.

This clone was seen a single time. The chain uses TRBV27 and TRBJ2-7; 9 nucleotides align to TRBD1. CDR3 length equals 15 residues. Germline V CDR1 and CDR2: MNHEY, SMNVEV (reference sequence). V was pared by 7 bases and J by 3 bases, with 10 bases of the junction left unmatched. CDR3 coding DNA: TGTGCCAGCACTCTCGAAGCGACAGGGGGCTACGAGCAGTACTTC. As protein: CASTLEATGGYEQYF.

The chain uses TRBV28 and TRBJ2-7, with D possibly being TRBD1 (5 bases). CDR1 is MDHEN, CDR2 SYDVKM, per germline. CDR3 length: 12 residues. Trimming left V 5 bases short and J 3 bases short, with 8 bases between. The CDR3 DNA reads as TGTGCCAGCAGTCTCGACAGCTACGAGCAGTACTTC. Translated: CASSLDSYEQYF.

The genes are TRBV24-1 and TRBJ1-2, with 8 bases identical to TRBD1. The J segment lost 3 bases and the V segment lost 2 bases, leaving 7 bases of the junction unmatched. Germline V gene lookup returns CDR1 KGHDR and CDR2 SFDVKD. The CDR3 extends over 16 amino acids. The CDR3 sequence is CATSDSGQGVHYGYTF. CDR3 in DNA: TGTGCCACCAGTGATTCCGGACAGGGTGTTCACTATGGCTACACCTTC.

The chain links TRBV21-1 to TRBJ1-2; TRBD1, the table's D call, was not compared with the DNA. TRBV21-1 is classified as a pseudogene. The CDR3 has 23 residues. In nucleotides, the CDR3 is TGTGCCAGCAGCATCTCGGATCGCTCCCTCCATCCCGGGACAGGGGCGCTGAACGATGGCTACACCTTC. Its protein is CASSISDRSLHPGTGALNDGYTF.

This clone was picked up one time. V gene TRBV29-1 combines with J gene TRBJ2-1, with TRBD1 matching 8 bases. The CDR3 loop spans 12 amino acids. Germline V CDR1 and CDR2: SQVTM, ANQGSEA. V shed 6 bases, J shed 8 bases, and the junction held 6 bases outside the gene matches. For the CDR3, the DNA is TGCAGCGTCAGGACAGGGCAAGATGAGCAGTTCTTC. It codes for CSVRTGQDEQFF.

Ten or more counts support this clone. The rearrangement links TRBV6-1 to TRBJ2-1, with 10 bases matching TRBD2. V trimming: 4 bases; J trimming: 7 bases; junction bases outside the gene matches: 10. CDR3 length: 16 residues. From germline, CDR1 is MNHNS and CDR2 SASEGT. Written as DNA, the CDR3 is TGTGCCAGCAGTGTCTACACTAGCGGGACTGGAAATGAGCAGTTCTTC. This sequence encodes CASSVYTSGTGNEQFF.

About this clone: This CDR3 is also generated by other DNA sequences in the sample. The rearrangement links TRBV27 to TRBJ1-2; TRBD1 matches 7 bases. The CDR3 is 14 residues long. From germline, CDR1 is MNHEY and CDR2 SMNVEV (reference sequence). J lost 4 bases, V lost 6 bases, and 8 bases had no gene match. As DNA, the CDR3 is TGTGCCAGCAGCCCTAGACAGGGCCCCTATGGCTACACCTTC. Its translation is CASSPRQGPYGYTF.